The rows below give T cell receptor beta chains drawn from one sample of a study of patients and donors after allogeneic stem cell transplantation. TCRdb reprocessed the RT-PCR reads via MiXCR and lists one record per CDR3 protein. The sample has about a million distinct CDR3 sequences, around 17% seen once. Sequencing used blood, either unsorted or a sorted T cell fraction (not recorded which). Source of these receptors: a human donor who was either an allogeneic HSCT recipient or a stem cell or donor lymphocyte infusion donor (not recorded which). It is not recorded whose cells these are; they may come from a transplant donor. The CDR3 runs from the conserved cysteine through the conserved F or W. The D gene is left open where the match is weak. Clone size is shown for a subset of rows, as once, few, many or a class of expanded clone.

v_call,d_call,clone_size,j_call,cdr3_aa,cdr3_nt
TRBV5-1,TRBD2,few,TRBJ2-2,CASSLEGSGPTGELFF,TGCGCCAGCAGCTTGGAGGGTAGCGGGCCCACCGGGGAGCTGTTTTTT
TRBV7-2,.,many,TRBJ1-5,CASSLTGASNQPQHF,TGTGCCAGCAGCTTAACGGGGGCGAGCAATCAGCCCCAGCATTTT
TRBV5-1,.,many,TRBJ2-7,CASSLGNLYEQYF,TGCGCCAGCAGCTTGGGAAACCTGTACGAGCAGTACTTC
TRBV9,.,.,TRBJ1-2,CASSVEGRATYGYTF,TGTGCCAGCAGCGTAGAAGGCAGGGCGACATATGGCTACACCTTC
TRBV20-1,.,few,TRBJ2-5,CSARDEFRETQYF,TGCAGTGCTAGAGATGAGTTCCGGGAGACCCAGTACTTC
TRBV7-2,TRBD1,.,TRBJ2-7,CASSHGTGGWYEQYF,TGTGCCAGCAGTCACGGGACAGGGGGTTGGTACGAGCAGTACTTC
TRBV3-1,.,.,TRBJ2-7,CASSQPGPRYEQYF,TGTGCCAGCAGCCAACCGGGCCCGAGATACGAGCAGTACTTC
TRBV18,TRBD1,.,TRBJ1-1,CASSPTGGGGTEAFF,TGTGCCAGCTCACCGACAGGGGGTGGAGGCACTGAAGCTTTCTTT
TRBV27,.,.,TRBJ2-7,CASSHPASYEQYF,TGTGCCAGCAGTCACCCCGCCTCCTACGAGCAGTACTTC
TRBV20-1,TRBD2,.,TRBJ2-7,CSASTSRTSGSTQYF,TGCAGTGCCTCTACCTCTAGGACTAGCGGGAGTACGCAGTACTTC
TRBV18,TRBD1,.,TRBJ1-6,CASSPTDRADGSPLHF,TGTGCCAGCTCACCGACTGACAGGGCCGATGGTTCACCCCTCCACTTT
TRBV10-3,.,.,TRBJ2-3,CASVGTDTQYF,TGTGCCAGCGTCGGCACAGATACGCAGTATTTT
TRBV7-7,.,few,TRBJ2-1,CASRTGGTPYNEQFF,TGTGCTAGCCGGACGGGGGGCACTCCCTACAATGAGCAGTTCTTC
TRBV4-1,TRBD2,.,TRBJ2-2,CASTRAGAGGPGTGELFF,TGCGCCAGCACCCGTGCGGGGGCGGGAGGCCCGGGCACCGGGGAGCTGTTTTTT
TRBV6-2/TRBV6-3,.,.,TRBJ1-1,CASSPQGVEAFF,TGTGCCAGCAGTCCCCAGGGTGTAGAGGCTTTCTTT
TRBV30,.,.,TRBJ2-5,CAWSGGRWETQYF,TGTGCCTGGAGTGGAGGGAGATGGGAGACCCAGTACTTC
TRBV7-9,.,few,TRBJ1-6,CASSSVAYLSPLHF,TGTGCCAGCTCTAGCGTGGCGTACCTTTCACCCCTCCACTTT
TRBV5-1,.,.,TRBJ2-3,CASSSESRDTQYF,TGCGCCAGCAGCTCTGAGTCAAGGGATACGCAGTATTTT
TRBV7-2,TRBD2,.,TRBJ2-4,CASSLRGGLVKNIQYF,TGTGCCAGCAGCTTGCGGGGGGGCCTTGTCAAAAACATTCAGTACTTC
TRBV20-1,.,.,TRBJ2-7,CSARPQENSYEQYF,TGCAGTGCTAGACCGCAGGAGAACTCCTACGAGCAGTACTTC
TRBV11-2,.,.,TRBJ2-3,CASSLAGSSGADTQYF,TGTGCCAGCAGCTTAGCGGGAAGTTCAGGGGCAGATACGCAGTATTTT
TRBV20-1,TRBD2,few,TRBJ2-1,CSATRGGRSYNEQFF,TGCAGTGCTACCCGCGGGGGGAGATCCTACAATGAGCAGTTCTTC
TRBV11-3,.,.,TRBJ1-1,CASSLDPSSEAFF,TGTGCCAGCAGCTTAGACCCTAGTAGTGAAGCTTTCTTT
TRBV6-5,.,.,TRBJ2-7,CASSSDRGLTYEQYF,TGTGCCAGCAGTTCCGACAGGGGACTAACCTACGAGCAGTACTTC
TRBV6-5,.,few,TRBJ2-7,CASSYSGGLGEQYF,TGTGCCAGCAGTTACTCAGGGGGGCTAGGCGAGCAGTACTTC
TRBV5-6,TRBD2,few,TRBJ2-1,CASRAGVWNEQFF,TGTGCCAGCAGAGCGGGGGTGTGGAATGAGCAGTTCTTC
TRBV27,.,few,TRBJ2-1,CASSLDRPGEQFF,TGTGCCAGCAGTTTAGACAGGCCAGGTGAGCAGTTCTTC
TRBV5-1,TRBD2,many,TRBJ2-7,CASSSGLAGAYEQYF,TGTGCCAGCAGCTCGGGACTAGCGGGGGCCTACGAGCAGTACTTC
TRBV6-5,.,.,TRBJ1-2,CASSYDSAYYGYTF,TGTGCCAGCAGTTACGATTCCGCCTACTATGGCTACACCTTC
TRBV20-1,.,few,TRBJ1-3,CSAPPGDDGNTIYF,TGCAGTGCTCCTCCTGGGGACGATGGAAACACCATATATTTT
TRBV12-3/TRBV12-4,.,many,TRBJ2-7,CASSFGAYEQYF,TGTGCCAGCAGTTTCGGGGCCTACGAGCAGTACTTC
TRBV29-1,.,.,TRBJ1-5,CSASGGDTREDQPQHF,TGCAGCGCCAGCGGTGGGGACACCCGGGAGGATCAGCCCCAGCATTTT
TRBV12-3/TRBV12-4,.,few,TRBJ1-1,CASSPTQGIGTEAFF,TGTGCCAGCAGTCCAACGCAGGGAATAGGCACTGAAGCTTTCTTT
TRBV2,TRBD2,.,TRBJ2-3,CASRLLAGLLATDTQYF,TGTGCCAGCAGATTACTAGCGGGACTCCTCGCCACAGATACGCAGTATTTT
TRBV12-3/TRBV12-4,.,few,TRBJ2-7,CASTGGTYEQYF,TGTGCCAGCACGGGGGGCACCTACGAGCAGTACTTC
TRBV14,.,.,TRBJ2-7,CASGQFSYEQYF,TGTGCCAGTGGACAGTTCTCCTACGAGCAGTACTTC
TRBV3-1,.,few,TRBJ1-1,CASSQGKGSTEAFF,TGTGCCAGCAGCCAAGGGAAAGGGAGCACTGAAGCTTTCTTT
TRBV6-5,TRBD1,few,TRBJ1-2,CASSSGTGTGGYGYTF,TGTGCCAGCAGTTCCGGAACCGGGACAGGGGGGTATGGCTACACCTTC
TRBV7-8,.,.,TRBJ1-2,CASSLDRTELYGYTF,TGTGCCAGCAGCTTAGATCGGACAGAGCTATATGGCTACACCTTC
TRBV5-1,.,.,TRBJ1-1,CASSLDRGSTEAFF,TGCGCCAGCAGCCTCGACCGGGGATCCACTGAAGCTTTCTTT
TRBV4-1,.,.,TRBJ1-2,CASSQEGLVYGYTF,TGCGCCAGCAGCCAAGAGGGGCTCGTCTATGGCTACACCTTC
TRBV24-1,.,.,TRBJ2-1,CATSDWGYDNEQFF,TGTGCCACCAGTGATTGGGGGTATGACAATGAGCAGTTCTTC
TRBV7-2,TRBD2,few,TRBJ2-7,CASSLWTSGTGRWEQYF,TGTGCCAGCAGCTTATGGACTAGCGGGACCGGCCGCTGGGAGCAGTACTTC
TRBV2,.,few,TRBJ1-1,CASSNRVGMNTEAFF,TGTGCCAGCTCGAACAGGGTGGGCATGAACACTGAAGCTTTCTTT
TRBV29-1,.,few,TRBJ1-2,CSVEAGRGYTF,TGCAGCGTTGAAGCGGGGAGAGGCTACACCTTC